This section outlines one T cell receptor beta chain sequence together with its context. Its antigen remains undetermined. It has no much larger one-base neighbor in the sample; base qualities were not kept. CDR1 and CDR2 (SGHTA, FQGTGA) derive from the germline V gene. Reading from cysteine to phenylalanine, the CDR3 counts 14 amino acids. CDR3 DNA only is kept here, 42 bases in frame from base 1. Trimming takes 5 bases from V and 5 bases from J, and the germline ends sit 15 bases apart. CD8 naive samples were obtained by positive selection for CCR7 among CD45RO-negative cells, yielding a CD45RA+CCR7+ population from which TemRA cells were excluded. Healthy HIV-negative adults with no recently reported acute infections or vaccinations were included as donors. Only Caucasian adults living in Nashville, Tennessee, USA were represented among the donors. Blood was obtained by leukapheresis, after which PBMCs were separated by Ficoll-Histopaque density gradient centrifugation and cryopreserved in liquid nitrogen vapor phase. Analytical flow cytometry was used to check the purity and quantity of each magnetically sorted T cell population. Genomic DNA was isolated from every sorted fraction and measured by UV absorbance on a Nanodrop 2000c.

The data belong to a study of shared clonotypes between healthy human individuals (dated by TCRdb to the early 2020s). Some background on the complete study: The cohort included three men and a couple of women between 18 and 49 years of age. Per donor, leukapheresis produced somewhere between about 0.94 and 10 billion PBMCs. To estimate repertoire size and how much clonotypes are shared between individuals, the study performed deep sequencing of blood TCR repertoires from 4 to 6 healthy adults. For each donor, three plates each were used for CD4 naive and CD4 memory, two plates were used for CD8 naive, and one plate was used for CD8 memory. To increase sequencing depth and limit assay-specific biases, different laboratories used diverse techniques to prepare libraries and sequence TCR repertoires.

Using the deep immunoSEQ assay, TCR CDR3 regions were amplified from genomic DNA by multiplex PCR. For each cell subset, the extracted genomic DNA was distributed evenly across all wells of several immunoSEQ 96-well plates, and each plate served as one replicate. For sorted subsets, approximately 200 ng of genomic DNA, equivalent to roughly 30,000 T cell genomes, went into each replicate PCR. Purified libraries were measured with a Qubit 3.0 fluorometer, size-checked on a Bioanalyzer 2100, and measured again with the KAPA Library Quantification kit. Every immunoSEQ 96-well plate was sequenced on a dedicated single-read 150-cycle Illumina NextSeq 550 flow cell. The authors processed their data as follows. Because only junctional sequences without quality scores were contained in the immunoSEQ output, filtering matching that applied to full-length reads could not be performed. Sequences were annotated with PyIR, a Python wrapper for IgBLAST v1.9, using IMGT germline references to assign V/J genes and CDR3. Reads with weak V/J assignments (E-value above 1e-6), missing CDR3, stop codons, out-of-frame junctions, or ambiguous translated residues were removed. V3J clonotypes were defined as sequences sharing the same inferred V gene, J gene, and CDR3 amino acid sequence. Percentage overlap between repertoires was computed as shared unique clonotypes divided by the size of the smaller repertoire. Repertoire richness was assessed with RTK rarefaction, the Chao1 estimator, and Recon v2.1 estimates of unobserved clonotypes. For all TCRbeta clonotypes obtained by the gDNA method from a few donors, generation probabilities were computed with OLGA. Drawn from immuneACCESS, this table holds only the in-frame rearrangements with V and J called that TCRdb kept. Clones are partly lost; checked studies trace under half to an unresolved V gene and leave the rest unexplained. V and J calls and clone size come straight from that table; D and trimming were deduced from the DNA. Within this sample are about 1,800,000 clones, with about 95% of them counted one time only. Clones ranked in the top ten supply 1.2% of the sample.

The research as a whole found: Based on pairwise subsampling, the degree of clonotype sharing among donors was expected to be affected by sequencing depth. Higher generation probabilities were observed for clonotypes shared by all four sorted-subset donors than for non-shared clonotypes. Across a few donors, roughly 5.4% of naive CD4, 3% to 4% of naive CD8, around 2.5% of memory CD4, and around 0.4% of memory CD8 clonotypes were shared. Sampling was restricted to blood, and TCR repertoires in tissues likely differ from the TCR repertoires found in blood. Even with the large sequencing depth, rarefaction of the sorted-subset datasets indicated that sequencing was incomplete. Naive subsets generally had larger estimated clonotype richness than memory subsets. Because the study included only a small number of donors, the genetic and exposure-history diversity represented was limited.

The source of this sequence is a young man in good health. The sequence joins TRBV7-3 to TRBJ2-5; a tentative D match to TRBD2 spans 6 bases. The sample was naive CD8+ T cells sorted from blood. The sample's cell subset or site, from its label and the paper: CD45RA+CCR7+. The CDR3 has the sequence CASSLHGGEETQYF. The DNA sequence is TGTGCCAGCAGCCTTCACGGGGGAGAGGAGACCCAGTACTTC.